Shown below are 10 T cell receptor beta chains from a single sample sequenced in a study of T cells in Graves' hyperthyroidism and ophthalmopathy. The investigators amplified TCR beta CDR3 regions from RNA transcripts. In the first-round RT-PCR of the TCR CDR3, the HTBI primer set was used. TCRdb redid the calling of the multiplex PCR reads with MiXCR, one entry per CDR3 protein. This table holds 600,000 to 650,000 distinct CDR3 sequences, around 21% found once. The sequenced sample was blood. These receptors all come from a man aged 30-40 years with Graves' ophthalmopathy.

V is TRBV11-2 and J is TRBJ2-2; TRBD2 aligns across 9 bases. CDR1 SGHAT and CDR2 FQNNGV come from the germline V gene. There are 15 residues in the CDR3. The trim removed 1 base at V and 7 bases at J, leaving 4 bases unmatched. CDR3 DNA: TGTGCCAGCAGCTTAGTAGCGGGAGCGGTCGGGGAGCTGTTTTTT. It is translated as CASSLVAGAVGELFF.

This clonotype has just a few counts. The V and J genes are TRBV7-2 and TRBJ1-2, with a possible D match to TRBD1 (5 bases). The V end was cut by 5 bases, the J end by 5 bases, with 18 bases between. Germline CDR1 is SGHTA and CDR2 is FQGNSA. The CDR3 length is 15 residues. The chain's CDR3 is CASSQGRTETYGYTF. The DNA of the CDR3 is TGTGCCAGCAGCCAGGGACGGACGGAAACTTATGGCTACACCTTC.

The sample holds a few counts of this clonotype. V gene TRBV6-1 combines with J gene TRBJ2-7, with 8 bases identical to TRBD1. Trimming cost V 7 bases and J 1 base; bases outside gene matches: 6. The CDR3 extends over 14 amino acids. Germline CDR1 MNHNS, CDR2 SASEGT. CDR3 amino acids: CASTLTGASYEQYF. In nucleotides, the CDR3 is TGTGCCAGCACCTTGACAGGGGCTTCCTACGAGCAGTACTTC.

This clonotype was picked up many times. The J gene is TRBJ2-5, the V gene TRBV20-1, with D possibly matching TRBD1 (6 bases). V lost 3 bases and J 7 bases, leaving 18 bases between the germline ends. The CDR3 sequence is 14 residues long. The germline V gene encodes CDR1 DFQATT and CDR2 SNEGSKA (reference sequence). The DNA of the CDR3 is TGCAGTGCTAGCAACCCTGGGGCAGGGGCGACCCAGTACTTC. Protein sequence: CSASNPGAGATQYF.

The rearrangement uses TRBV10-3 and TRBJ2-7; D gene unclear. V lost 0 bases to trimming and J lost 8 bases, with 5 bases between them. Germline V gene lookup returns CDR1 ENHRY and CDR2 SYGVKD. This CDR3 has 11 amino acids. CDR3 nucleotide sequence: TGTGCCATCAGTGAGTCTCCCCAGCAGTACTTC. As protein: CAISESPQQYF.

This clonotype appeared many times. CDR3 bases: TGTGCCAGCAGCCAAGGGGGAGGCTCCTACAATGAGCAGTTCTTC. Its protein product is CASSQGGGSYNEQFF. The V gene is TRBV3-1, the J gene TRBJ2-1; D might be TRBD2 (6 bases). Germline lookup yields CDR1 LGHDT and CDR2 YNNKEL (reference sequence). This CDR3 has 15 amino acids. Trimming cost V 1 base and J 0 bases, with 7 bases left between them.

The chain uses TRBV6-1 and TRBJ2-3; D may match TRBD1 or TRBD2 (5 bases each). Germline assignment: CDR1 MNHNS and CDR2 SASEGT. The CDR3 is made up of 19 amino acids. V was trimmed by 8 bases and J by 0 bases, leaving 27 bases between them. The CDR3 protein is CASPKGRTTKHSSTDTQYF. CDR3 coding DNA: TGTGCCAGCCCTAAGGGACGTACCACCAAACATTCTAGCACAGATACGCAGTATTTT.

The gene calls are TRBV10-3 and TRBJ2-6; 8 bases line up with TRBD1. CDR3 length: 18 amino acids. Per germline, CDR1 ENHRY and CDR2 SYGVKD. J was trimmed by 0 bases and V by 4 bases; bases with no gene match: 8. CDR3 sequence (DNA): TGTGCCATCAGTGCGACAGGGGCGCTTAGCTCTGGGGCCAACGTCCTGACTTTC. This encodes CAISATGALSSGANVLTF.

The chain links TRBV6-1 to TRBJ2-3; 8 positions match TRBD1. V dropped 3 bases and J dropped 3; count of bases not matched to a gene: 5. Germline V lookup: CDR1 MNHNS, CDR2 SASEGT. This CDR3 spans 15 amino acids. CDR3 loop: CASSEDRATTDTQYF. In DNA, the CDR3 is TGTGCCAGCAGTGAGGACAGGGCGACGACAGATACGCAGTATTTT.

The CDR3 sequence is CASSSSTRNQPQHF. Written as DNA, the CDR3 is TGTGCCAGCAGTTCCTCGACACGCAATCAGCCCCAGCATTTT. The gene calls are TRBV2 and TRBJ1-5; no firm D call. The CDR3 is 14 residues long. CDR1 and CDR2 from the germline V gene are SNHLY and FYNNEI. V was pared by 5 bases and J by 2 bases, with 10 bases between.